This T cell receptor beta chain derives from a study of cytomegalovirus exposure and HLA in healthy donors. Regarding the study as a whole: Cytomegalovirus status was reportedly diagnosed by the classifier with high sensitivity and specificity. Some TCR beta chains (roughly 150 of them) were listed as cytomegalovirus-associated.

Libraries were prepared by immunoSEQ multiplex PCR; TCRdb keeps only in-frame clonotypes and omits some of them. The table lists hundreds of thousands of clones, about nine tenths of them singletons. V was pared by 4 bases and J by 1 base, with 11 bases between. Germline CDR1 reads SGHRS; CDR2 reads YFSETQ. The CDR3 is 14 residues long. With regard to this clone: The antigen is unknown.

The source is a woman aged 18-29 years in good health and CMV-seronegative. The sequencing sample was made of PBMCs. The chain uses TRBV5-1 and TRBJ1-1, with D possibly matching TRBD1 (5 bases). In DNA form, the CDR3 reads TGCGCCAGCAGCCGGCAGGGTGGGAACACTGAAGCTTTCTTT. It translates to CASSRQGGNTEAFF.